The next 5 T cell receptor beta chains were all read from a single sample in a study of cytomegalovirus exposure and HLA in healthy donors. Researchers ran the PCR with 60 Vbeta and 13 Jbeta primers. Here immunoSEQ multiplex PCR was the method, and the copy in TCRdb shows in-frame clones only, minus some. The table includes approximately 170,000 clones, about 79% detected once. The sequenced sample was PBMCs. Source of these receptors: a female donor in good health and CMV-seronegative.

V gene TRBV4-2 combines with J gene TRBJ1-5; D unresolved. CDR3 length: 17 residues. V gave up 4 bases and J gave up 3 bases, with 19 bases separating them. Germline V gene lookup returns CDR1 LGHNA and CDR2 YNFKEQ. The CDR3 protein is CASSLNPSAGVNQPQHF. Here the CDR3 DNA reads TGTGCCAGCAGCCTCAATCCGTCCGCCGGGGTCAATCAGCCCCAGCATTTT.

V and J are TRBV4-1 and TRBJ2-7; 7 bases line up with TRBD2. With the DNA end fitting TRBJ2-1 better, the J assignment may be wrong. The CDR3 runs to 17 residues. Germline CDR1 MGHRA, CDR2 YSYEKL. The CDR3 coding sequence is TGCGCCAGCAGCCAACGGGGGAGGGGAAAAGGAGGGGATGAGCAGTTCTTC. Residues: CASSQRGRGKGGDEQFF.

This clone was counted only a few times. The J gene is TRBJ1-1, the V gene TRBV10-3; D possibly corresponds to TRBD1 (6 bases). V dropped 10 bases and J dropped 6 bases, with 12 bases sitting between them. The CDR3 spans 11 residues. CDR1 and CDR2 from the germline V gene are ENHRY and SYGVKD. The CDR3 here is CATGRGPEAFF. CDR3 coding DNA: TGTGCCACGGGCAGGGGCCCTGAAGCTTTCTTT.

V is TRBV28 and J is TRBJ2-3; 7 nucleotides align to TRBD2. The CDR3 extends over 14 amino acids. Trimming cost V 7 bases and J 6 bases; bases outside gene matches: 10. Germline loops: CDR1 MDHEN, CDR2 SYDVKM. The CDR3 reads CASTDGGGGDTQYF. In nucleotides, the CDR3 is TGTGCCAGCACCGATGGCGGGGGAGGGGATACGCAGTATTTT. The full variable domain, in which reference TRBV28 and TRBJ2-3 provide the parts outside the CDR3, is DVKVTQSSRYLVKRTGEKVFLECVQDMDHENMFWYRQDPGLGLRLIYFSYDVKMKEKGDIPEGYSVSREKKERFSLILESASTNQTSMYLCASTDGGGGDTQYFGPGTRLTVL.

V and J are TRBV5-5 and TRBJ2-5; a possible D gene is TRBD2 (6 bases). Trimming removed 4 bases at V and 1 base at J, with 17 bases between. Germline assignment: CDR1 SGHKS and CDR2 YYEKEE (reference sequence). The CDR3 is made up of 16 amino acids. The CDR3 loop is CASSARDLTFQETQYF. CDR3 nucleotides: TGTGCCAGCAGCGCGCGGGACTTAACCTTCCAAGAGACCCAGTACTTC.